Listed below are T cell receptor beta chains from one sample, sequenced in a study of CD8+CD57+ T cells in acquired aplastic anemia. TCRdb re-called the reads through MiXCR, storing one row per CDR3 protein. The repertoire has roughly 180,000 distinct CDR3 sequences, 55% to 65% of them found once; the top ten carry approximately 42%. The sequenced sample was sorted CD4+, CD8+, or CD8+CD57+ T cells (not recorded which) from PBMCs. Source of these receptors: a human donor with aplastic anemia. Both conserved end residues are part of each CDR3. D genes are given only for firm matches. A row's size may be missing; if present it is once, few, many or a size class.

v_gene	d_gene	abundance	j_gene	CDR3aa	CDR3nt
TRBV7-2	TRBD1	-	TRBJ1-6	CASSYGQGRSPLHF	TGTGCCAGCAGCTATGGACAGGGGAGGTCGCCCCTCCACTTT
TRBV2	-	-	TRBJ2-3	CASKEWDFRTDTQYF	TGTGCCAGTAAAGAGTGGGACTTCCGCACAGATACGCAGTATTTT
TRBV6-5	TRBD1	-	TRBJ2-3	CASSYFQGAADTQYF	TGTGCCAGCAGTTACTTCCAGGGGGCAGCAGATACGCAGTATTTT
TRBV29-1	-	once	TRBJ1-2	CSVDPQGGNTF	TGCAGCGTTGATCCGCAGGGAGGGAACACCTTC
TRBV14	-	-	TRBJ2-3	CASSPWNTDTQYF	TGTGCCAGCAGCCCGTGGAACACAGATACGCAGTATTTT
TRBV24-1	-	once	TRBJ2-1	CATSDLGIEQFF	TGTGCCACCAGTGATTTAGGGATCGAACAGTTCTTC
TRBV10-3	TRBD1	-	TRBJ2-1	CAINPTGSGEQFF	TGTGCCATCAACCCGACAGGGAGCGGTGAGCAGTTCTTC
TRBV5-5	-	-	TRBJ1-2	CASSFDQGAYGYTF	TGTGCCAGCAGCTTTGACCAGGGAGCATATGGCTACACCTTC
TRBV13	TRBD2	many	TRBJ2-1	CASSSTSGGDNEQFF	TGTGCCAGCAGCTCGACTAGCGGGGGGGACAATGAGCAGTTCTTC
TRBV12-3/TRBV12-4	-	-	TRBJ2-7	CASSFGQDSYEQYF	TGTGCCAGCAGTTTCGGTCAGGACTCCTACGAGCAGTACTTC
TRBV5-6	TRBD2	-	TRBJ2-5	CASSPDGAGGRSQYF	TGTGCCAGCAGCCCCGACGGAGCGGGGGGCCGCTCCCAGTACTTC
TRBV5-4	TRBD2	-	TRBJ2-3	CVSSLDGTSGGALDTQYF	TGTGTCAGCAGCTTAGATGGGACTAGCGGGGGGGCCCTGGATACGCAGTATTTT
TRBV24-1	TRBD2	-	TRBJ2-1	CATSSGSYDEQFF	TGTGCCACCAGTAGCGGGAGTTATGATGAGCAGTTCTTC
TRBV7-9	-	many	TRBJ1-4	CASSLDYSTNEKLFF	TGTGCCAGCAGCTTAGATTACTCAACTAATGAAAAACTGTTTTTT
TRBV24-1	TRBD1	-	TRBJ1-2	CATSEQGKYGYIF	TGTGCCACCAGTGAACAGGGGAAATATGGCTACATCTTC
TRBV7-2	TRBD2	-	TRBJ2-1	CASSLVPGGDQFF	TGTGCCAGCAGCTTAGTGCCGGGGGGGGACCAGTTCTTC
TRBV7-9	-	-	TRBJ2-7	CASSLGGDPRERYF	TGTGCAAGCAGCTTAGGGGGGGATCCTCGGGAGCGGTACTTC
TRBV14	TRBD1	many	TRBJ1-2	CASSPYTGGKGYGYTF	TGTGCCAGCAGCCCCTATACAGGGGGCAAGGGGTATGGCTACACCTTC
TRBV5-6	-	-	TRBJ1-1	CASSAPGHREINTEAFF	TGTGCCAGCAGCGCCCCGGGACACCGAGAGATAAACACTGAAGCTTTCTTT
TRBV15	-	-	TRBJ2-1	CATSSPSSYNEQFF	TGTGCCACCAGCAGTCCAAGCTCCTACAATGAGCAGTTCTTC
TRBV11-2	-	-	TRBJ1-2	CASRGQAGDGYTF	TGTGCCAGCAGAGGTCAGGCAGGGGATGGCTACACCTTC
TRBV7-2	-	-	TRBJ2-3	CASSKRGAGWTDTQYF	TGTGCCAGCAGCAAAAGGGGGGCAGGGTGGACAGATACGCAGTATTTT
TRBV7-8	-	-	TRBJ2-3	CASSLALGAADTQYF	TGTGCCAGCAGCTTAGCTCTGGGGGCCGCAGATACGCAGTATTTT
TRBV7-2	-	few	TRBJ1-1	CASSLTASGAFF	TGTGCCAGCAGCTTAACAGCCTCGGGCGCTTTCTTT
TRBV20-1	-	-	TRBJ2-2	CSARHTGELFF	TGCAGTGCCAGACATACCGGGGAGCTGTTTTTT
TRBV20-1	-	-	TRBJ2-7	CSAPGEREEQYF	TGCAGTGCCCCCGGCGAACGCGAGGAGCAGTACTTC
TRBV5-5	-	-	TRBJ2-3	CASSFLTERGRDTQYF	TGTGCCAGCAGCTTCCTAACAGAAAGGGGTCGAGATACGCAGTATTTT
TRBV7-2	-	-	TRBJ2-1	CASSATRGSYNEQFF	TGTGCCAGCAGCGCTACTAGGGGATCCTACAATGAGCAGTTCTTC
TRBV20-1	-	-	TRBJ2-5	CSASEGETQYF	TGCAGTGCTAGCGAGGGGGAGACCCAGTACTTC
TRBV25-1	-	-	TRBJ1-5	CASSEASNQPQHF	TGTGCCAGCAGTGAAGCGAGTAATCAGCCCCAGCATTTT
TRBV9	-	-	TRBJ1-5	CASSGTGHQHF	TGTGCCAGCAGCGGCACAGGGCACCAGCATTTT
TRBV2	-	once	TRBJ1-6	CASSEDSRNSPLHF	TGTGCCAGCAGTGAGGACAGTAGGAATTCACCCCTCCACTTT
TRBV6-5	-	-	TRBJ2-3	CASSWESDTQYF	TGTGCCAGCTCGTGGGAATCGGATACGCAGTATTTT
TRBV5-4	-	many	TRBJ1-1	CASSLHPGSEAFF	TGTGCCAGCAGCTTGCACCCCGGGTCTGAAGCTTTCTTT
TRBV7-9	-	-	TRBJ1-2	CASSLSQAGSGYTF	TGTGCCAGCAGCTTAAGTCAGGCAGGGAGTGGCTACACCTTC
TRBV5-1	-	-	TRBJ1-4	CATRGSTNEKLFF	TGCGCCACCAGGGGCTCAACTAATGAAAAACTGTTTTTT
TRBV29-1	-	-	TRBJ1-2	CSVLRDNYGYTF	TGCAGCGTACTCCGGGACAACTATGGCTACACCTTC
TRBV7-2	-	-	TRBJ1-2	CASSWGNYGYTF	TGTGCCAGCAGTTGGGGAAACTATGGCTACACCTTC
TRBV7-8	-	-	TRBJ1-1	CASSQLKGEAFF	TGTGCCAGCAGCCAACTGAAGGGTGAAGCTTTCTTT
TRBV29-1	-	-	TRBJ2-2	CSYGGYTGELFF	TGCAGCTATGGCGGGTACACCGGGGAGCTGTTCTTT
TRBV2	-	many	TRBJ2-7	CASCIGGGYEQYF	TGTGCCAGCTGCATAGGGGGGGGCTACGAGCAGTACTTC
TRBV20-1	TRBD2	-	TRBJ2-7	CSATGRGGSSYEQYF	TGCAGTGCTACGGGGAGGGGCGGGAGTAGCTACGAGCAGTACTTC
TRBV7-8	TRBD1	many	TRBJ2-5	CASSPPGTGIQETQYF	TGTGCCAGCAGCCCCCCCGGGACAGGGATCCAAGAGACCCAGTACTTC
TRBV20-1	-	-	TRBJ1-2	CSAVASHHYGYTF	TGCAGTGCCGTGGCCAGCCACCACTATGGCTACACCTTC
TRBV20-1	TRBD2	-	TRBJ2-7	CSARGRDVAGGAYEQYF	TGCAGTGCTAGAGGCCGGGACGTAGCGGGAGGAGCCTACGAGCAGTACTTC
TRBV7-8	-	-	TRBJ2-7	CASSIRVYEQYF	TGTGCCAGCAGCATCAGGGTATACGAGCAGTACTTC
TRBV12-3/TRBV12-4	TRBD1	-	TRBJ2-7	CASTGGTGFYEQYF	TGTGCCAGCACCGGTGGGACAGGGTTTTACGAGCAGTACTTC
TRBV20-1	-	-	TRBJ1-1	CSDLRDIRTTEAFF	TGCAGTGACCTCCGGGACATTAGGACCACTGAAGCTTTCTTT
TRBV7-8	TRBD1	-	TRBJ2-7	CASSPGQGRSYEQYF	TGCGCCAGCAGCCCAGGACAGGGAAGGTCCTACGAGCAGTACTTC
TRBV7-2	-	-	TRBJ2-7	CASSLEPPYEQYF	TGTGCCAGCAGCTTAGAACCCCCCTACGAGCAGTACTTC